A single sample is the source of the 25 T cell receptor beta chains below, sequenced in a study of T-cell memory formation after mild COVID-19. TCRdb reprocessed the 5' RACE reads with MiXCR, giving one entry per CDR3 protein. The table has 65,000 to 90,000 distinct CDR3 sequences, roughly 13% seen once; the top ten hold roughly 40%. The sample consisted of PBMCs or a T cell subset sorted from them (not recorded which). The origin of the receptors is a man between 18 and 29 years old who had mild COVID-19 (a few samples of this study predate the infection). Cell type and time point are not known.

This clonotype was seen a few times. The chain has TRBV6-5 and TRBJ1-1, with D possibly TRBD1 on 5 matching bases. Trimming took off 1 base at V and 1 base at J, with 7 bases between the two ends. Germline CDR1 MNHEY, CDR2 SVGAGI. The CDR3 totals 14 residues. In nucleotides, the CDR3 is TGTGCCAGCAGTTACTTGGGGGGGAACACTGAAGCTTTCTTT. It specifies CASSYLGGNTEAFF.

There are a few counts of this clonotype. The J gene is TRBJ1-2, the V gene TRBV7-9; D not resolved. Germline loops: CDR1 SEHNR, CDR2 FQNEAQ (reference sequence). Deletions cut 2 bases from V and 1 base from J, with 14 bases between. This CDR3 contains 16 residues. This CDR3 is CASSLSVYGDNYGYTF. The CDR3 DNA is TGTGCCAGCAGCTTATCCGTATACGGAGATAACTATGGCTACACCTTC.

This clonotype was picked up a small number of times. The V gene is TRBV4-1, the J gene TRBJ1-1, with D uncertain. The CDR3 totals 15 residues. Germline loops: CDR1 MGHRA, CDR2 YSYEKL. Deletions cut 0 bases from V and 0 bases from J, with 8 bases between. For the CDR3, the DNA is TGCGCCAGCAGCCAAGATCCCAGCATGAACACTGAAGCTTTCTTT. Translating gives CASSQDPSMNTEAFF.

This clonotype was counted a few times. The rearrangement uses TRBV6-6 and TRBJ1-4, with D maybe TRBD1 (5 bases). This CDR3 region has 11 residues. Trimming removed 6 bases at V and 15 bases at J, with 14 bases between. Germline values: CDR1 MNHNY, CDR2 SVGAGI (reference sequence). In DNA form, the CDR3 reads TGTGCCAGCAGCTTGGGACTAGGCGTGTTTTTT. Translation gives CASSLGLGVFF.

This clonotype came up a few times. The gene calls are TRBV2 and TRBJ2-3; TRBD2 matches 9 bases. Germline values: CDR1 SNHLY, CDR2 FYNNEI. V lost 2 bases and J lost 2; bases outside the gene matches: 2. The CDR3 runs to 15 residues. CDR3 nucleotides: TGTGCCAGCAGTGAAAGCGGGGGGTACACAGATACGCAGTATTTT. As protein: CASSESGGYTDTQYF.

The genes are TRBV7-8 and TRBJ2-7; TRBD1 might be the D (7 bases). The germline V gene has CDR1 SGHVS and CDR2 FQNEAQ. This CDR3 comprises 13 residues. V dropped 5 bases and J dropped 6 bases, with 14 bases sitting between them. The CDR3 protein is CASSQGGRREQYV. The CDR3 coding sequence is TGTGCCAGCAGCCAGGGGGGCAGACGCGAGCAGTACGTC.

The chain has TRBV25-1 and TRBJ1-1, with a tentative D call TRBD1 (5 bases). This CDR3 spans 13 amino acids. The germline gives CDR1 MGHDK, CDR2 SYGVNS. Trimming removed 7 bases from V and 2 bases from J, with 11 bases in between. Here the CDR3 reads CASNRDLNTEAFF. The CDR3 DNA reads TGTGCCAGCAACCGGGACCTAAACACTGAAGCTTTCTTT.

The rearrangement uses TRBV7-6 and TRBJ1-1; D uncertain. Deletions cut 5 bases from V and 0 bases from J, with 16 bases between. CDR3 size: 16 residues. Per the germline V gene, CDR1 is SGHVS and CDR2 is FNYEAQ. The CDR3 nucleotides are TGTGCCAGCAGCGCAAAGCTTGACCGACTGAACACTGAAGCTTTCTTT. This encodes CASSAKLDRLNTEAFF.

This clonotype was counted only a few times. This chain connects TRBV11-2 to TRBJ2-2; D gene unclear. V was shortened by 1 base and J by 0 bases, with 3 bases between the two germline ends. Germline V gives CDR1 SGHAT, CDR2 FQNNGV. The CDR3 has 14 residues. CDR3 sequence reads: CASSLGPNTGELFF. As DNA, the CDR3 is TGTGCCAGCAGCTTAGGACCGAACACCGGGGAGCTGTTTTTT.

In nucleotides, the CDR3 is TGTGCCAGCAGCTTGTGGGCAGGGGCCTTTTCTGGGGCCAACGTCCTGACTTTC. As protein: CASSLWAGAFSGANVLTF. This sequence joins TRBV7-9 and TRBJ2-6; D is possibly TRBD1 (6 bases). The V end lost 3 bases, the J end lost 1 base, and 16 bases lay between the germline ends. Looked up from germline, CDR1 is SEHNR and CDR2 is FQNEAQ (reference sequence). This CDR3 spans 18 amino acids.

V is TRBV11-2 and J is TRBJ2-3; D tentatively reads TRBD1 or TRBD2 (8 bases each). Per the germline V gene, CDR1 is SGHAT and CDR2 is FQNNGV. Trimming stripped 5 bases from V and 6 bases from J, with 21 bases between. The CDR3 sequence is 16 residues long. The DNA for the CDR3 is TGTGCCAGCAGCACGGGAATGCGGGGGGACAGGGATACGCAGTATTTT. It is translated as CASSTGMRGDRDTQYF.

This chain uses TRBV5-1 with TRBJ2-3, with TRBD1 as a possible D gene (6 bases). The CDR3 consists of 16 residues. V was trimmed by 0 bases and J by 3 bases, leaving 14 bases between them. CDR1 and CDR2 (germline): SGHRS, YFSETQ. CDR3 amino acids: CASSLAGRGGTDTQYF. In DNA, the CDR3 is TGCGCCAGCAGCTTGGCCGGCAGGGGCGGGACAGATACGCAGTATTTT. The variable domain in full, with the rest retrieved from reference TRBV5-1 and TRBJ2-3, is KAGVTQTPRYLIKTRGQQVTLSCSPISGHRSVSWYQQTPGQGLQFLFEYFSETQRNKGNFPGRFSGRQFSNSRSEMNVSTLELGDSALYLCASSLAGRGGTDTQYFGPGTRLTVL.

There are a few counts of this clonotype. CDR3 DNA sequence: TGCGCCAGCAGCCGATCGCGGGGGGCAGATACGCAGTATTTT. Protein: CASSRSRGADTQYF. The chain uses TRBV4-1 and TRBJ2-3; 8 bases agree with TRBD2. The trim removed 4 bases at V and 4 bases at J, leaving 4 bases unmatched. CDR1 is MGHRA, CDR2 YSYEKL, per germline. The CDR3 has 14 residues.

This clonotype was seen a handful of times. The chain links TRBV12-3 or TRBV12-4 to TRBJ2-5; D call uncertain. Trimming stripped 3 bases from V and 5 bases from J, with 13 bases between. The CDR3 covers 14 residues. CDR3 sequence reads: CASSFSGQPETQYF. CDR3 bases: TGTGCCAGCAGTTTTTCGGGCCAGCCTGAGACCCAGTACTTC.

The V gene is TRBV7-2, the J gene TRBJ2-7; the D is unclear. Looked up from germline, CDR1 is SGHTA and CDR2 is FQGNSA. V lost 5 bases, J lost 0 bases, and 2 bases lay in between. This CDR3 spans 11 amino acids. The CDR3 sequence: CASSTSYEQYF. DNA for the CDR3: TGTGCCAGCAGCACCTCCTACGAGCAGTACTTC. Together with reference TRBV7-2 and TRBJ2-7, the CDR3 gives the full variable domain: GAGVSQSPSNKVTEKGKDVELRCDPISGHTALYWYRQSLGQGLEFLIYFQGNSAPDKSGLPSDRFSAERTGGSVSTLTIQRTQQEDSAVYLCASSTSYEQYFGPGTRLTVT.

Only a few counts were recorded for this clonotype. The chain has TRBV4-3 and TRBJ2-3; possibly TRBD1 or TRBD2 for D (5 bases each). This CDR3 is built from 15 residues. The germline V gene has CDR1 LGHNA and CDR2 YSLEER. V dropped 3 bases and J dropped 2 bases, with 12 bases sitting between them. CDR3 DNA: TGCGCCAGCAGCCATACAGTGGGGGACACAGATACGCAGTATTTT. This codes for CASSHTVGDTDTQYF.

CDR3 protein: CASRATGTSGEETQYF. CDR3 nucleotides: TGTGCCAGCAGAGCGACCGGGACTAGCGGCGAAGAGACCCAGTACTTC. This chain links TRBV6-5 with TRBJ2-5; TRBD2 agrees at 11 bases. Germline V lookup: CDR1 MNHEY, CDR2 SVGAGI. The CDR3 is made up of 16 amino acids. V shed 6 bases, J shed 3 bases, and the junction held 9 bases outside the gene matches.

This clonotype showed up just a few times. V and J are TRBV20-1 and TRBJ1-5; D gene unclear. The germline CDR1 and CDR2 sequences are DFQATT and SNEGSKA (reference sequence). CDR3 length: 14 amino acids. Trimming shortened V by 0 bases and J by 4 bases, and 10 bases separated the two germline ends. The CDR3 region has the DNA TGCAGTGCTAGAGATATGACGGATAATCAGCCCCAGCATTTT. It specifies CSARDMTDNQPQHF.

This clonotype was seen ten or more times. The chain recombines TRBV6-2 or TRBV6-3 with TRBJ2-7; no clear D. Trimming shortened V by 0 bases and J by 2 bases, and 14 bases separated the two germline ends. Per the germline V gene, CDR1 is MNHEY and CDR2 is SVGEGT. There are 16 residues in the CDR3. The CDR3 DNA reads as TGTGCCAGCAGTTACTCACCCTCCGGGCTCACCTACGAGCAGTACTTC. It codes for CASSYSPSGLTYEQYF.

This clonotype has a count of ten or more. The CDR3 DNA reads as TGTGCCAGCAGCCCCCTAGCGGGGGGTTTAGAGACCCAGTACTTC. It translates to CASSPLAGGLETQYF. The V call is TRBV13, the J call TRBJ2-5; TRBD2 matches at 11 bases. Germline CDR1 and CDR2: PRHDT and FYEKMQ (reference sequence). Trimming at V came to 5 bases and at J to 4 bases, leaving 6 bases not matched to a gene. The CDR3 is 15 residues long.

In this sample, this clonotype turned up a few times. As DNA, the CDR3 is TGTGCCACCAGCAGAGATCGGGTAGGCTATCAGCCCCAGCATTTT. As protein: CATSRDRVGYQPQHF. The V call is TRBV15, the J call TRBJ1-5, with no clear D. CDR3 size: 15 residues. V lost 0 bases and J lost 5, with 11 bases in between. CDR1 LNHNV and CDR2 YYDKDF come from the germline V gene (reference sequence).

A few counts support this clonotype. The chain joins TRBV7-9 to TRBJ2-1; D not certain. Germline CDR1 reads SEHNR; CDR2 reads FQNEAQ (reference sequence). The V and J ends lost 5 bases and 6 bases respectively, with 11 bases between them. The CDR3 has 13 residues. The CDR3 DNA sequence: TGTGCCAGCAGCGTTCTCTTGGGCAATGAGCAGTTCTTC. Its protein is CASSVLLGNEQFF.

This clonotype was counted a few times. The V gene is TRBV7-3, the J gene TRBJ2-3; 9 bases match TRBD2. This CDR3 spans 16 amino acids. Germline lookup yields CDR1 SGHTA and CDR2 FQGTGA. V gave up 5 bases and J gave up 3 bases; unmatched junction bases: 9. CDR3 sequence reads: CASSPTSGGSTDTQYF. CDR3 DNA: TGTGCCAGCAGCCCAACGAGCGGGGGGTCGACAGATACGCAGTATTTT.

Here the CDR3 DNA reads TGTGCCAGCAGCTGGGACCGTCTAGCCGTGAACACCGGGGAGCTGTTTTTT. Its translation: CASSWDRLAVNTGELFF. V gene TRBV12-3 or TRBV12-4 combines with J gene TRBJ2-2, with D perhaps TRBD1 or TRBD2 (5 bases each). This CDR3 is built from 17 residues. The V end lost 6 bases, the J end lost 1 base, and 18 bases lay between the germline ends.

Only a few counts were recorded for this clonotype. The CDR3: CASSLARQVFNNEQFF. Here the CDR3 DNA reads TGTGCCAGCAGCTTAGCGCGACAGGTTTTCAACAATGAGCAGTTCTTC. The chain joins TRBV7-9 to TRBJ2-1; tentative D call: TRBD1 (6 bases). The CDR3 has 16 residues. The germline CDR1 and CDR2 sequences are SEHNR and FQNEAQ (reference sequence). The ends were cut back, 0 bases at V and 5 bases at J, with 14 bases in the middle.